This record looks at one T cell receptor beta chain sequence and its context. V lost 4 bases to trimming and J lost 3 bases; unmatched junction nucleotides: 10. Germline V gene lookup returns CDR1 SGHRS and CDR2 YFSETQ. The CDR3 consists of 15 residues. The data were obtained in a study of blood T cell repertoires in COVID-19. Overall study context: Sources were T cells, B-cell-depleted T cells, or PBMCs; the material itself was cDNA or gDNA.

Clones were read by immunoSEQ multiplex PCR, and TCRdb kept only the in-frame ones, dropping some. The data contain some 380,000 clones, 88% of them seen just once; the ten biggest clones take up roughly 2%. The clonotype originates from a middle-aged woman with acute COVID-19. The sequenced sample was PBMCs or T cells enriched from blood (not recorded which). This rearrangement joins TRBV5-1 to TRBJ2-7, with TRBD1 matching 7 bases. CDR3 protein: CASSNTGTAYYEQYF. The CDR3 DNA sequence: TGCGCCAGCAGCAACACCGGGACAGCCTACTACGAGCAGTACTTC.